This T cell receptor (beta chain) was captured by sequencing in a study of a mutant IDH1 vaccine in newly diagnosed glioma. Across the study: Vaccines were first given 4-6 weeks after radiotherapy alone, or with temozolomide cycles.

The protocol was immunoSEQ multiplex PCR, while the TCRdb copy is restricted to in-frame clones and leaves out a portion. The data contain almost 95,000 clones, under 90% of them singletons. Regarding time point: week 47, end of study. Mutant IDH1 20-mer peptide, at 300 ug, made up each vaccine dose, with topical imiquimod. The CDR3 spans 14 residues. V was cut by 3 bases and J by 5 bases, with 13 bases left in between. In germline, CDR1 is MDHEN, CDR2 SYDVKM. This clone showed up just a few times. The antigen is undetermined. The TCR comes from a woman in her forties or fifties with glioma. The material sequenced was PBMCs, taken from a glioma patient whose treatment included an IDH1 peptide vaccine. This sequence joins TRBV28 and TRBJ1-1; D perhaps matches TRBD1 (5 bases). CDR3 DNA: TGTGCCAGCAGTTTGGTATCCAGGGATACTGAAGCTTTCTTT. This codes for CASSLVSRDTEAFF. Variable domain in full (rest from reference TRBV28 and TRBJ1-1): DVKVTQSSRYLVKRTGEKVFLECVQDMDHENMFWYRQDPGLGLRLIYFSYDVKMKEKGDIPEGYSVSREKKERFSLILESASTNQTSMYLCASSLVSRDTEAFFGQGTRLTVV.